The 15 T cell receptor beta chains given below trace back to one sample, sequenced in a study of blood T cell repertoires in COVID-19. Generated by immunoSEQ multiplex PCR, the TCRdb table keeps only in-frame clones and is missing some. In the table there are 30,000 to 40,000 clones, 83% of which are singletons. The sequencing sample was made of peripheral blood. All receptors derive from a man aged 50 to 59 with acute or convalescent COVID-19.

V usage is TRBV2 and J usage is TRBJ1-5, with a possible D match to TRBD1 (5 bases). V was clipped by 2 bases and J by 7 bases, with 12 bases between them. CDR1 and CDR2 (germline): SNHLY, FYNNEI. The CDR3 runs to 14 residues. The CDR3 sequence is CASSEPGGDQPQHF. For the CDR3, the DNA is TGTGCCAGCAGTGAACCCGGGGGGGACCAGCCCCAGCATTTT.

The rearrangement joins TRBV10-3 to TRBJ2-3; the match to TRBD2 covers 14 bases. This CDR3 region has 18 residues. The germline gives CDR1 ENHRY, CDR2 SYGVKD. The V and J ends lost 5 bases and 3 bases, in that order; junction bases with no gene match: 10. CDR3 protein: CAISRGLAGAGWTDTQYF. The CDR3 DNA is TGTGCCATCAGTAGGGGACTAGCGGGAGCTGGTTGGACAGATACGCAGTATTTT.

This chain connects TRBV7-9 to TRBJ2-1; TRBD1 aligns across 8 bases. The CDR3 is 15 amino acids. Trimming cost V 5 bases and J 3 bases; bases outside gene matches: 6. CDR1 is SEHNR, CDR2 FQNEAQ, per germline (reference sequence). In DNA form, the CDR3 reads TGTGCCAGCAGCCCTCCGGACAGGGTCTACAATGAGCAGTTCTTC. The encoded protein is CASSPPDRVYNEQFF.

J is TRBJ1-1 and V is TRBV19; 8 bases are a match to TRBD1. The CDR3 runs 13 residues. With 7 bases clipped from V and 3 bases from J, the junction kept 4 bases outside the gene matches. Germline CDR1 reads LNHDA; CDR2 reads SQIVND (reference sequence). CDR3 nucleotide sequence: TGTGCCAGTAAGCAGGGGGCGTACACTGAAGCTTTCTTT. Translated, it gives CASKQGAYTEAFF. The full variable domain, in which reference TRBV19 and TRBJ1-1 provide the parts outside the CDR3, is DGGITQSPKYLFRKEGQNVTLSCEQNLNHDAMYWYRQDPGQGLRLIYYSQIVNDFQKGDIAEGYSVSREKKESFPLTVTSAQKNPTAFYLCASKQGAYTEAFFGQGTRLTVV.

This chain connects TRBV5-4 to TRBJ1-1, with D tentatively TRBD1 (5 bases). The germline CDR1 and CDR2 sequences are SGHNT and YYREEE (reference sequence). The CDR3 loop spans 15 amino acids. Trimming took 4 bases from V and 7 from J, leaving 20 bases between them. CDR3 nucleotide sequence: TGTGCCAGCAGCGGGAGGGGCGAGGGCTTTTTTGAAGCTTTCTTT. Its protein is CASSGRGEGFFEAFF.

V and J are TRBV28 and TRBJ1-1; 12 bases agree with TRBD1. This CDR3 is 15 amino acids long. The germline V gene encodes CDR1 MDHEN and CDR2 SYDVKM. V was pared by 5 bases and J by 7 bases, with 8 bases of the junction left unmatched. CDR3 residues: CASSRNRDRGLEAFF. DNA of the CDR3: TGTGCCAGCAGTCGAAACAGGGACAGGGGGCTTGAAGCTTTCTTT.

DNA for the CDR3: TGTGCCAGCAGCTTATTGGGACTAGCGGGGGGAGAGACCCAGTACTTC. Amino acid sequence: CASSLLGLAGGETQYF. The chain combines TRBV7-2 with TRBJ2-5, with TRBD2 matching 15 bases. The CDR3 has 16 amino acids. The junction had 2 bases not matched to a gene; V was cut back by 2 bases and J by 4 bases. Germline lookup yields CDR1 SGHTA and CDR2 FQGNSA.

V and J are TRBV19 and TRBJ1-5; possible D gene TRBD1, 6 bases. Trimming removed 1 base from V and 7 bases from J, with 14 bases in between. Germline-derived CDR1 and CDR2 are LNHDA and SQIVND (reference sequence). The CDR3 covers 15 residues. The CDR3 DNA follows: TGTGCCAGTAGTATAGCTCCGCGGGGGCCCCAGCCCCAGCATTTT. Its translation is CASSIAPRGPQPQHF.

This clone has only one observation. J is TRBJ2-7 and V is TRBV29-1; D perhaps matches TRBD1 (7 bases). CDR1 and CDR2 (germline): SQVTM, ANQGSEA. Trimming removed 6 bases at V and 4 bases at J, with 16 bases between. The CDR3 is 13 residues long. The DNA of the CDR3 is TGCAGCGTCCTACAGGGGAGGATATACGAGCAGTACTTC. Translating gives CSVLQGRIYEQYF.

The chain uses TRBV30 and TRBJ1-1; D is unclear. The CDR3 covers 12 residues. Per the germline V gene, CDR1 is GTSNPN and CDR2 is SVGIG (reference sequence). Trimming left V 4 bases short and J 0 bases short, with 6 bases between. CDR3 region: CAWNTLNTEAFF. DNA for the CDR3: TGTGCCTGGAACACCCTGAACACTGAAGCTTTCTTT. Looking up the rest from reference TRBV30 and TRBJ1-1 gives the full variable domain: SQTIHQWPATLVQPVGSPLSLECTVEGTSNPNLYWYRQAAGRGLQLLFYSVGIGQISSEVPQNLSASRPQDRQFILSSKKLLLSDSGFYLCAWNTLNTEAFFGQGTRLTVV.

V gene TRBV6-5 combines with J gene TRBJ1-5; a weak D match, TRBD1 (6 bases). The germline CDR1 and CDR2 sequences are MNHEY and SVGAGI. V was cut by 4 bases and J by 1 base, with 8 bases left in between. CDR3 length equals 14 residues. CDR3 in amino acids: CASSFTGSNQPQHF. CDR3 in DNA: TGTGCCAGCAGTTTCACAGGGAGCAATCAGCCCCAGCATTTT.

The V and J genes are TRBV7-3 and TRBJ2-2; TRBD2 agrees at 11 bases. In germline, CDR1 is SGHTA, CDR2 FQGTGA. V shed 3 bases and J 3 bases; nucleotides not matched to a gene: 3. This CDR3 has 16 residues. The CDR3 sequence is CASSFSGGAYTGELFF. Here the CDR3 DNA reads TGTGCCAGCAGCTTTAGCGGGGGGGCCTACACCGGGGAGCTGTTTTTT.

The chain has TRBV18 and TRBJ2-7; 8 nucleotides match TRBD1. CDR1 KGHSH and CDR2 LQKENI come from the germline V gene. V lost 4 bases and J lost 3; bases outside the gene matches: 2. The CDR3 length is 13 residues. The CDR3: CASSQGQGYEQYF. CDR3 DNA sequence: TGTGCCAGCTCACAAGGACAGGGCTACGAGCAGTACTTC.

The chain couples TRBV9 to TRBJ2-1; perhaps TRBD2 as D (6 bases). V dropped 3 bases and J dropped 2 bases, with 9 bases sitting between them. Germline V gives CDR1 SGDLS, CDR2 YYNGEE. This CDR3 is 14 amino acids long. The CDR3 nucleotides are TGTGCCAGCAGCGCTAGCGAAGCCTACAATGAGCAGTTCTTC. This gives the protein CASSASEAYNEQFF.

This clone was recorded once. This sequence joins TRBV4-1 and TRBJ1-3; the match to TRBD1 covers 8 bases. This CDR3 spans 16 amino acids. CDR1 is MGHRA, CDR2 YSYEKL, per germline. The ends lost 4 bases at V and 2 bases at J; junction bases unmatched: 7. The CDR3 region has the DNA TGCGCCAGCAGCCCCCAGGGGGCTAACGCTGGAAACACCATATATTTT. Translating it yields CASSPQGANAGNTIYF.